The rows below give T cell receptor beta chains drawn from one sample of a study of blood T cell repertoires in COVID-19. Method: immunoSEQ multiplex PCR; TCRdb's copy keeps in-frame clones and lacks some. The data contain about 28,000 clones, nearly 90% of them singletons. Sequenced material: peripheral blood. Receptor source: a man aged 60 to 75 with COVID-19, enrolled during active disease. The CDR3 runs from the conserved cysteine through the conserved F or W. A D gene is named only where the DNA matches it firmly. Part of the rows lack a size; the others show once, few, many or a class for expanded clones.

size	D	V	J	CDR3	DNA
NA	NA	TRBV2	TRBJ2-3	CASSEQVTPADTQYF	TGTGCCAGCAGTGAACAAGTGACTCCCGCGGATACGCAGTATTTT
NA	NA	TRBV28	TRBJ1-2	CASSLGGAVDYGYTF	TGTGCCAGCAGTTTAGGGGGGGCGGTCGACTATGGCTACACCTTC
NA	TRBD1	TRBV6-2/TRBV6-3	TRBJ1-5	CASSYTRIGTANQPQHF	TGTGCCAGCAGTTACACACGAATCGGGACAGCCAATCAGCCCCAGCATTTT
medium-sized	NA	TRBV6-4	TRBJ2-2	CASSGGDTGELFF	TGTGCCAGCAGTGGGGGGGACACCGGGGAGCTGTTTTTT
NA	TRBD1	TRBV27	TRBJ2-3	CASSLGTGEDTQYF	TGTGCCAGCAGTTTGGGGACAGGGGAAGATACGCAGTATTTT
NA	NA	TRBV24-1	TRBJ2-3	CATSARDTQYF	TGTGCCACCAGTGCCCGGGATACGCAGTATTTT
NA	NA	TRBV5-1	TRBJ2-2	CASSFSGTPVSGELFF	TGCGCCAGCAGCTTCTCCGGGACTCCCGTGAGCGGGGAGCTGTTTTTT
NA	TRBD1	TRBV19	TRBJ2-6	CASSIRGQGGSGANVLTF	TGTGCCAGTAGTATACGGGGACAGGGGGGGTCTGGGGCCAACGTCCTGACTTTC
NA	TRBD1	TRBV5-1	TRBJ2-3	CASSPTGRTDTQYF	TGCGCCAGCAGTCCGACAGGGCGCACAGATACGCAGTATTTT
NA	NA	TRBV30	TRBJ1-5	CAWSVRENQPQHF	TGTGCCTGGAGTGTAAGAGAGAATCAGCCCCAGCATTTT
NA	TRBD2	TRBV7-2	TRBJ2-5	CASSLGPGLAGGPGETQYF	TGTGCCAGCAGCTTAGGCCCGGGACTAGCGGGAGGGCCAGGGGAGACCCAGTACTTC
NA	TRBD2	TRBV29-1	TRBJ2-7	CSVGVSGSYEQYF	TGCAGCGTTGGGGTTAGCGGGAGCTACGAGCAGTACTTC
NA	NA	TRBV6-5	TRBJ1-1	CASSYSGQGRNTEAFF	TGTGCCAGCAGTTACAGTGGTCAGGGGAGAAACACTGAAGCTTTCTTT
NA	NA	TRBV5-4	TRBJ1-1	CASSLVSALNTEAFF	TGTGCCAGCAGCTTGGTTTCCGCGTTGAACACTGAAGCTTTCTTT
NA	NA	TRBV18	TRBJ2-7	CASSADTYEQYF	TGTGCCAGCTCAGCGGACACCTACGAGCAGTACTTC
NA	NA	TRBV5-6	TRBJ1-1	CASSPGGGASRLGAFF	TGTGCCAGCAGCCCCGGGGGGGGCGCGTCCCGCTTAGGAGCTTTCTTT
NA	NA	TRBV20-1	TRBJ2-7	CSVGQPGEQYF	TGCAGTGTAGGACAGCCGGGGGAGCAGTACTTC
few	TRBD1	TRBV5-1	TRBJ1-2	CASSSGQVDYGYTF	TGCGCCAGCAGCTCTGGACAGGTAGACTATGGCTACACCTTC
NA	TRBD2	TRBV9	TRBJ2-1	CASSVAASGYNEQFF	TGTGCCAGCAGCGTAGCGGCTAGCGGGTACAATGAGCAGTTCTTC
NA	TRBD1	TRBV28	TRBJ1-5	CASSLGQGTQPQHF	TGTGCCAGCAGCCTGGGACAGGGGACTCAGCCCCAGCATTTT
NA	TRBD2	TRBV11-2	TRBJ2-2	CASSFRREGTGELFF	TGTGCCAGCAGCTTTAGGCGGGAGGGGACCGGGGAGCTGTTTTTT
NA	NA	TRBV6-1	TRBJ2-7	CASSEVGQTYEQYF	TGTGCCAGCAGTGAAGTGGGGCAGACCTACGAGCAGTACTTC
NA	TRBD1	TRBV25-1	TRBJ1-1	CASRPTGGNTEAFF	TGTGCCAGCAGACCGACAGGGGGGAACACTGAAGCTTTCTTT
NA	NA	TRBV18	TRBJ1-4	CASSPRQGNEKLFF	TGTGCCAGCTCACCACGCCAGGGGAATGAAAAACTGTTTTTT
NA	TRBD1	TRBV29-1	TRBJ2-7	CSVEDRDSSYEQYF	TGCAGCGTTGAAGACAGGGACAGCTCCTACGAGCAGTACTTC
NA	TRBD1	TRBV9	TRBJ2-1	CASSEPGTGAYNEQFF	TGTGCCAGCAGCGAACCCGGGACAGGGGCTTACAATGAGCAGTTCTTC
NA	TRBD2	TRBV28	TRBJ2-1	CASSEWTSGINEQFF	TGTGCCAGCAGTGAATGGACTAGCGGGATCAATGAGCAGTTCTTC
NA	NA	TRBV6-2/TRBV6-3	TRBJ2-2	CASSLVEVLLNTGELFF	TGTGCCAGCAGTTTAGTGGAGGTACTTTTGAACACCGGGGAGCTGTTTTTT
NA	TRBD1	TRBV7-8	TRBJ2-6	CASSLGLGQGAGGANVLTF	TGTGCCAGCAGCTTAGGACTGGGACAGGGGGCAGGAGGGGCCAACGTCCTGACTTTC
NA	NA	TRBV14	TRBJ2-5	CASSQGGGATQYF	TGTGCCAGCAGCCAAGGAGGGGGAGCGACCCAGTACTTC
once	NA	TRBV5-5	TRBJ1-1	CASSFFGGRDSEAFF	TGTGCCAGCAGCTTCTTCGGTGGCAGGGACTCTGAAGCTTTCTTT
NA	TRBD1	TRBV28	TRBJ2-2	CASSRPDRTGELFF	TGTGCCAGCAGTCGCCCGGACAGGACCGGGGAGCTGTTTTTT
NA	TRBD2	TRBV30	TRBJ2-3	CACPRGVLGPDTQYF	TGTGCCTGCCCCCGGGGGGTCCTGGGGCCAGATACGCAGTATTTT
NA	NA	TRBV5-1	TRBJ2-7	CASSLPGTYEQYF	TGCGCCAGCAGCTTGCCGGGAACCTACGAGCAGTACTTC
few	NA	TRBV30	TRBJ2-3	CACFDFSDTQYF	TGTGCCTGTTTTGACTTCTCAGATACGCAGTATTTT
NA	NA	TRBV27	TRBJ2-3	CASSSHLDIRVADTQYF	TGTGCCAGCAGTTCTCACCTTGACATCCGAGTGGCAGATACGCAGTATTTT
NA	TRBD2	TRBV29-1	TRBJ2-7	CSVEDWGGQYF	TGCAGCGTTGAAGATTGGGGGGGGCAGTACTTC
NA	TRBD1	TRBV5-4	TRBJ2-5	CASNSDRGKETQYF	TGTGCCAGCAATTCCGACAGGGGAAAAGAGACCCAGTACTTC
NA	NA	TRBV28	TRBJ1-4	CASRPGGSNEKLFF	TGTGCCAGCAGACCGGGAGGATCGAATGAAAAACTGTTTTTT
once	TRBD1	TRBV28	TRBJ1-6	CASRQGRNSPLHF	TGTGCCAGCCGACAGGGTAGGAATTCACCCCTCCACTTT
NA	TRBD1	TRBV28	TRBJ1-5	CASTRQGLSIAQHF	TGTGCCAGCACCAGACAGGGTTTATCGATAGCCCAGCATTTT
NA	NA	TRBV11-3	TRBJ2-5	CATGEREQETQYF	TGTGCCACCGGGGAGCGAGAACAAGAGACCCAGTACTTC
NA	TRBD1	TRBV28	TRBJ1-2	CASSLSGRGPRDYGYTF	TGTGCCAGCAGTTTATCGGGCAGGGGGCCTAGGGACTATGGCTACACCTTC
NA	NA	TRBV7-2	TRBJ2-4	CASSLGLNRGNIQYF	TGTGCCAGCAGCTTAGGTCTAAACCGAGGGAACATTCAGTACTTC
once	TRBD1	TRBV28	TRBJ1-1	CASSIGQGQAFF	TGTGCCAGCAGTATCGGACAGGGACAAGCTTTCTTT
NA	NA	TRBV9	TRBJ2-7	CASSAEGVTYEQYF	TGTGCCAGCAGCGCGGAAGGAGTTACCTACGAGCAGTACTTC
NA	NA	TRBV5-4	TRBJ2-1	CASSPVASARYNEQFF	TGTGCCAGCAGCCCCGTCGCTAGCGCTCGTTACAATGAGCAGTTCTTC
NA	NA	TRBV11-2	TRBJ2-2	CASSPTGVRNTGELFF	TGTGCCAGCAGCCCGACCGGGGTTAGGAACACCGGGGAGCTGTTTTTT
NA	TRBD2	TRBV7-9	TRBJ2-1	CASSLSSGNEQFF	TGTGCCAGCAGCTTATCTAGCGGCAATGAGCAGTTCTTC
NA	TRBD2	TRBV3-1/TRBV3-2	TRBJ2-1	CASSQSPGLAGGPAYNEQFF	TGTGCCAGCAGCCAATCGCCGGGACTAGCGGGAGGGCCAGCCTACAATGAGCAGTTCTTC
NA	TRBD1	TRBV4-1	TRBJ1-2	CASSQGPGQGTYGYTF	TGCGCCAGCAGCCAAGGACCTGGACAGGGGACCTATGGCTACACCTTC
NA	TRBD1	TRBV30	TRBJ1-3	CAWSGQGGRGNTIYF	TGTGCCTGGAGCGGACAGGGGGGGCGGGGAAACACCATATATTTT
NA	NA	TRBV28	TRBJ2-1	CASSFSDSFSYNEQFF	TGTGCCAGCAGTTTCTCGGACAGTTTCTCCTACAATGAGCAGTTCTTC
NA	TRBD2	TRBV5-4	TRBJ2-1	CASSATSGRGNEQFF	TGTGCCAGCAGCGCGACTAGCGGGAGGGGCAATGAGCAGTTCTTC
NA	NA	TRBV4-1	TRBJ1-5	CASSQRDTSNQPQHF	TGCGCCAGCAGCCAACGTGACACAAGCAATCAGCCCCAGCATTTT